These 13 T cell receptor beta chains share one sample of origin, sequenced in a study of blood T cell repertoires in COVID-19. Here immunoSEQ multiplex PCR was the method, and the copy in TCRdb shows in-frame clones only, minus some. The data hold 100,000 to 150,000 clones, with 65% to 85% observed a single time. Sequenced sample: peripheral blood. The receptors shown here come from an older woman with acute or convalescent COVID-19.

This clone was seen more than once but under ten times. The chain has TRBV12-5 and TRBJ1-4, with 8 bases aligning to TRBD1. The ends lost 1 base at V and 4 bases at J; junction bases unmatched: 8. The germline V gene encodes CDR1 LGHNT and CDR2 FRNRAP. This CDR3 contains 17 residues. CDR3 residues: CASGLGSGGMGNEKLFF. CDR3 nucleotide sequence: TGTGCTAGTGGTTTGGGGTCAGGGGGCATGGGTAATGAAAAACTGTTTTTT.

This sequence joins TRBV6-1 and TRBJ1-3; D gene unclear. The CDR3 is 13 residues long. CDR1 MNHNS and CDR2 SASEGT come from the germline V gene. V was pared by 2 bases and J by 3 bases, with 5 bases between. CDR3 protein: CASSEFIGNTIYF. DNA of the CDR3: TGTGCCAGCAGTGAATTTATTGGAAACACCATATATTTT.

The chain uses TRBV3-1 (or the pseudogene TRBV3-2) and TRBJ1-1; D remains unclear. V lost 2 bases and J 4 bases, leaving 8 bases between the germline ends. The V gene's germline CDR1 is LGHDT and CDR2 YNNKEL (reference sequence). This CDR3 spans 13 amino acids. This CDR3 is CASSQFRGTEAFF. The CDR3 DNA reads TGTGCCAGCAGCCAATTTCGGGGCACTGAAGCTTTCTTT.

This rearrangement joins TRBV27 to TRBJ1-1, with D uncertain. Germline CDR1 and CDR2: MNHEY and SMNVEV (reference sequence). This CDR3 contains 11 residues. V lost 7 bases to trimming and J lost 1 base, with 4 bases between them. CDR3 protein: CASIRNTEAFF. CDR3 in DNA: TGTGCCAGCATTCGGAACACTGAAGCTTTCTTT.

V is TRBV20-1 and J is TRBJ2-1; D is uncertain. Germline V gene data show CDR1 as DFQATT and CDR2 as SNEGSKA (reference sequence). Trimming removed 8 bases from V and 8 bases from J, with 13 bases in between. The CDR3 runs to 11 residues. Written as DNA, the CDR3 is TGCAGTCCTGCTACGCCCGATGAGCAGTTCTTC. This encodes CSPATPDEQFF.

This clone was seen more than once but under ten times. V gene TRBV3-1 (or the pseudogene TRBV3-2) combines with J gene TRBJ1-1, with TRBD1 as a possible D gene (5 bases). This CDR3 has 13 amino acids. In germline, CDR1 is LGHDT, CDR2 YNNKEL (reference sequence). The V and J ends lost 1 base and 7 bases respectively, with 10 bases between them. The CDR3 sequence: CASSQAGGIEAFF. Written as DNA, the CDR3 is TGTGCCAGCAGCCAAGCGGGGGGGATTGAAGCTTTCTTT.

The DNA of the CDR3 is TGTGCCAGCAGTCTTCGGGGTGGCTACACCTTC. This sequence encodes CASSLRGGYTF. This sequence joins TRBV12-3 or TRBV12-4 and TRBJ1-2; D uncertain. This CDR3 contains 11 residues. V was clipped by 5 bases and J by 7 bases, with 8 bases between them.

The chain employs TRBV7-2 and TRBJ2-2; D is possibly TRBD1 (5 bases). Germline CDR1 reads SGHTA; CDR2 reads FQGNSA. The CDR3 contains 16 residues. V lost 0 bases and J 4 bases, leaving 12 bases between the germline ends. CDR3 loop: CASSLALQVTTGELFF. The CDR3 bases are TGTGCCAGCAGCTTAGCGTTACAGGTGACCACCGGGGAGCTGTTTTTT.

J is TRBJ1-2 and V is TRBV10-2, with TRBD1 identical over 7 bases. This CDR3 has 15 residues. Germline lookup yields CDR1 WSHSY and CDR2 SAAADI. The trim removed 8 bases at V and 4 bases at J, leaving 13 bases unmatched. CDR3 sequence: CASLRQGENLYGYTF. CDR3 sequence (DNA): TGCGCCAGCCTCCGACAGGGCGAAAACCTCTATGGCTACACCTTC.

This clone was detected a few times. The CDR3 DNA reads as TGTGCCAGCAGGCCCGGCGGGCCAGGGGGAGGTCAGCCCCAGCATTTT. The encoded protein is CASRPGGPGGGQPQHF. The V gene is TRBV7-2, the J gene TRBJ1-5; TRBD1 matches at 7 bases. V lost 6 bases to trimming and J lost 6 bases; unmatched junction nucleotides: 14. Germline CDR1 and CDR2: SGHTA and FQGNSA. This CDR3 comprises 16 residues.

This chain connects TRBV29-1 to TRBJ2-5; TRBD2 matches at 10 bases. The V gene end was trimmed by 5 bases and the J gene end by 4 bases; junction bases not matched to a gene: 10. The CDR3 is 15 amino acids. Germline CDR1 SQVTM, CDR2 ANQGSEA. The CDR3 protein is CSVQISGGQGETQYF. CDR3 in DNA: TGCAGCGTTCAAATTAGCGGGGGGCAGGGAGAGACCCAGTACTTC.

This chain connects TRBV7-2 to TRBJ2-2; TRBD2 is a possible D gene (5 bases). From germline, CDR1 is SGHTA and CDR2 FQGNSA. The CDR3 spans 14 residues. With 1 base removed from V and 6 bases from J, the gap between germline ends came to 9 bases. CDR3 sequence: CASSLGLSAGELFF. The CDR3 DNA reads TGTGCCAGCAGCTTAGGGCTTAGCGCCGGGGAGCTGTTTTTT.

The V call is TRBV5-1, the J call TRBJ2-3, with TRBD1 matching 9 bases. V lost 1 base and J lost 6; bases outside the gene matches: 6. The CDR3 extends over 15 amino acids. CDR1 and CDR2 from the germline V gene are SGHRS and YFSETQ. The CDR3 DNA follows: TGCGCCAGCAGCTTGACGGGACAGGGCAGGGATACGCAGTATTTT. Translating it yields CASSLTGQGRDTQYF.